The T cell receptor beta chain described here comes from a study of neurological immune-mediated disorders. The authors produced cDNA by 5'RACE using 10-nucleotide random UMIs. A single record per CDR3 protein comes from TCRdb applying MiXCR to the 5' RACE reads. The sample contains around 100,000 distinct CDR3 sequences, 9.5% to 14% of which appear only once. This clonotype occurred many times. Antigen unknown. Germline V gene lookup returns CDR1 MNHNS and CDR2 SASEGT. This CDR3 has 15 residues. Trimming pared 4 bases from V and 4 bases from J, leaving 17 bases between. Time point given: longitudinal time-point 3. Unsorted libraries were generated from 2 million PBMCs. These cells had been stored in RNAlater at -80 C. Overall study results and limits: The most TCR clonal expansion was seen in HTLV-1-associated myelopathy, and the least was seen in multiple sclerosis, which fell below healthy controls. None of the CDR3 amino acid sequences of expanded clones were shared across subjects, and this suggested private repertoires in all groups.

This sequence joins TRBV6-1 and TRBJ2-7; either TRBD1 or TRBD2 may supply D (5 bases each). This receptor was obtained from a female donor with HTLV-1-associated myelopathy (HAM/TSP). Sequencing used PBMCs. The CDR3 DNA reads TGTGCCAGCAGTGGCAGGGACCCTCCGGGATACGAGCAGTACTTC. This gives the protein CASSGRDPPGYEQYF.